This T cell receptor beta chain appears in the sequencing data of a study of cytomegalovirus exposure and HLA in healthy donors. Here immunoSEQ multiplex PCR was the method, and the copy in TCRdb shows in-frame clones only, minus some. Found here are about 78,000 clones, almost 97% of them singletons; the top ten hold 1.5% to 2%. The length of the CDR3 is 12 residues. CDR1 is MNHEY, CDR2 SMNVEV, per germline (reference sequence). Trimming left V 6 bases short and J 3 bases short, with 9 bases between. The source material was PBMCs. This receptor was taken from a man between 18 and 29 years old in good health and CMV-seropositive. V and J are TRBV27 and TRBJ2-7; D gene ambiguous. CDR3 nucleotide sequence: TGTGCCAGCAGAGGCGGAAACTACGAGCAGTACTTC. Amino acid sequence: CASRGGNYEQYF.